The 27 T cell receptor beta chains below were found in one sample sequenced in a study of shared clonotypes between healthy human individuals. Clones were sequenced by immunoSEQ multiplex PCR, and TCRdb holds only the in-frame ones, with some missing. The sample contains 800,000 or so clones, 96% of which appear only once. It was CD45RO-negative cells, positively selected for CCR7, that made up naive CD8 cells, with terminally differentiated effector memory CD45RA+ cells excluded. The sequenced sample was naive CD8+ T cells sorted from blood. Receptors were obtained from a man aged 30 to 39 in good health.

The chain has TRBV7-9 and TRBJ2-2; 7 positions match TRBD1. The CDR3 is 17 residues long. Losses at the gene ends were 4 bases for V and 4 bases for J; bases not matched to a gene: 12. The germline CDR1 and CDR2 sequences are SEHNR and FQNEAQ (reference sequence). CDR3 sequence: CASSSGQVGFLTGELFF. The CDR3 DNA sequence: TGTGCCAGCAGCTCAGGACAGGTTGGGTTCCTCACCGGGGAGCTGTTTTTT.

The chain links TRBV6-5 to TRBJ2-5, with D perhaps matching TRBD2 (6 bases). Per the germline V gene, CDR1 is MNHEY and CDR2 is SVGAGI. V was shortened by 7 bases and J by 10 bases, with 13 bases between the two germline ends. This CDR3 has 11 residues. CDR3 loop: CASNMGGNQYF. CDR3 coding DNA: TGTGCCAGCAATATGGGGGGTAACCAGTACTTC.

This chain connects TRBV19 to TRBJ2-7, with 11 bases matching TRBD2. Germline V gene sequence: CDR1 LNHDA, CDR2 SQIVND (reference sequence). This CDR3 is built from 15 residues. The ends lost 1 base at V and 6 bases at J; junction bases unmatched: 5. The CDR3 DNA sequence: TGTGCCAGTAGTATAGGACTAGCGGGGTCGCGCGAGCAGTACTTC. Amino acid sequence: CASSIGLAGSREQYF.

V and J are TRBV27 and TRBJ2-1; 14 nucleotides line up with TRBD2. CDR1 is MNHEY, CDR2 SMNVEV, per germline (reference sequence). The CDR3 runs to 16 residues. Germline trimming cut 0 bases from V and 5 bases from J; bases unmatched to any gene: 0. CDR3 sequence (DNA): TGTGCCAGCAGTTTATCGGGACTAGCGGGAGACAATGAGCAGTTCTTC. This gives the protein CASSLSGLAGDNEQFF.

The V and J genes are TRBV11-2 and TRBJ2-7; D unresolved. Germline CDR1 reads SGHAT; CDR2 reads FQNNGV. The CDR3 contains 16 residues. V lost 3 bases and J lost 3, with 18 bases in between. The CDR3 spells CASSFSGQLTVYEQYF. CDR3 in DNA: TGTGCCAGCAGCTTCTCCGGCCAGCTTACTGTCTACGAGCAGTACTTC.

The rearrangement links TRBV19 to TRBJ2-1, with TRBD2 matching 13 bases. CDR1 is LNHDA and CDR2 is SQIVND in the germline V gene (reference sequence). The CDR3 spans 15 residues. V trimming: 5 bases; J trimming: 8 bases; junction bases outside the gene matches: 6. The CDR3 loop reads CASSGTSGIYDEQFF. CDR3 coding DNA: TGTGCCAGTAGTGGGACTAGCGGGATCTATGATGAGCAGTTCTTC.

Concerning this clone: The same CDR3 arises from other DNA sequences in this sample as well. The V and J genes are TRBV27 and TRBJ2-7; unclear D gene. CDR1 and CDR2 (germline): MNHEY, SMNVEV (reference sequence). V lost 0 bases and J 2 bases, leaving 8 bases between the germline ends. The CDR3 has 14 amino acids. Here the CDR3 DNA reads TGTGCCAGCAGTTTATCGGGCCTCCCCTACGAGCAGTACTTC. This gives the protein CASSLSGLPYEQYF.

The chain recombines TRBV4-3 with TRBJ2-5; the match to TRBD2 covers 7 bases. Germline CDR1 is LGHNA and CDR2 is YSLEER. The CDR3 covers 15 residues. With 0 bases clipped from V and 5 bases from J, the junction kept 6 bases outside the gene matches. Here the CDR3 DNA reads TGCGCCAGCAGCCAAGACCGACGGGGGGTCGAGACCCAGTACTTC. It yields the protein CASSQDRRGVETQYF.

V gene TRBV27 combines with J gene TRBJ1-2, with no clear D. The V gene's germline CDR1 is MNHEY and CDR2 SMNVEV (reference sequence). The CDR3 is 15 residues long. The V and J ends lost 6 bases and 4 bases respectively, with 18 bases between them. CDR3: CASRPRNLYGYGYTF. The CDR3 DNA reads as TGTGCCAGCAGACCCCGGAACCTATACGGCTATGGCTACACCTTC.

V is TRBV6-5 and J is TRBJ2-3, with 7 nucleotides matching TRBD2. With 4 bases clipped from V and 5 bases from J, the junction kept 3 bases outside the gene matches. The germline V gene encodes CDR1 MNHEY and CDR2 SVGAGI. The length of the CDR3 is 13 residues. CDR3 nucleotides: TGTGCCAGCAGTTCAGGCGGGGGAGATACGCAGTATTTT. Amino acid sequence: CASSSGGGDTQYF.

The chain couples TRBV27 to TRBJ2-7, with a weak D call TRBD2 (6 bases). V lost 2 bases and J 4 bases, leaving 15 bases between the germline ends. The CDR3 is 15 amino acids. In germline, CDR1 is MNHEY, CDR2 SMNVEV (reference sequence). The CDR3 spells CASSLLGEAGYEQYF. Here the CDR3 DNA reads TGTGCCAGCAGTTTACTGGGGGAGGCGGGTTACGAGCAGTACTTC.

CDR3 bases: TGTGCCAGCAGCGCTCCCGACAGGATCCATGAGCAGTTCTTC. It is translated as CASSAPDRIHEQFF. V gene TRBV9 combines with J gene TRBJ2-1; D may be TRBD1 (6 bases). V was cut by 3 bases and J by 8 bases, with 15 bases left in between. The CDR3 extends over 14 amino acids. The V gene's germline CDR1 is SGDLS and CDR2 YYNGEE.

This chain links TRBV9 with TRBJ2-7; no reliable D call. V shed 4 bases and J shed 6 bases, with 17 bases lying between them. Germline V CDR1 and CDR2: SGDLS, YYNGEE. The CDR3 has 14 amino acids. The CDR3 bases are TGTGCCAGCAGCAACCCACCCTTCTTTGGCGAGCAGTACTTC. Protein: CASSNPPFFGEQYF.

The V and J genes are TRBV28 and TRBJ2-7; TRBD2 agrees at 8 bases. The CDR3 is 14 residues long. Germline CDR1 and CDR2: MDHEN and SYDVKM. V trimming: 7 bases; J trimming: 2 bases; junction bases outside the gene matches: 7. CDR3 DNA sequence: TGTGCCAGCACAGAAGCGGGAGACCCCTACGAGCAGTACTTC. Translated, it gives CASTEAGDPYEQYF.

The V gene is TRBV5-1, the J gene TRBJ1-5; no clear D gene. Germline values: CDR1 SGHRS, CDR2 YFSETQ. The CDR3 consists of 15 residues. Trimming pared 4 bases from V and 6 bases from J, leaving 17 bases between. The CDR3 DNA reads as TGCGCCAGCAGCCCTGGGGAGGCCCGGGGTCAGCCCCAGCATTTT. This translates into CASSPGEARGQPQHF.

V usage is TRBV7-9 and J usage is TRBJ2-5; tentatively, D is TRBD1 (5 bases). The V gene's germline CDR1 is SEHNR and CDR2 FQNEAQ (reference sequence). The CDR3 contains 14 residues. Deletions cut 0 bases from V and 5 bases from J, with 10 bases between. CDR3 sequence reads: CASSLAQGSETQYF. The CDR3 coding sequence is TGTGCCAGCAGCTTAGCTCAGGGATCGGAGACCCAGTACTTC.

The chain has TRBV27 and TRBJ2-5; TRBD2 agrees at 7 bases. CDR3 length: 13 residues. Germline values: CDR1 MNHEY, CDR2 SMNVEV (reference sequence). Germline trimming cut 11 bases from V and 6 bases from J; bases unmatched to any gene: 12. CDR3 nucleotide sequence: TGTGCCTCCTGCGGGGCGGGAGAGCAGACCCAGTACTTC. Translation gives CASCGAGEQTQYF.

This sequence joins TRBV2 and TRBJ2-2, with TRBD2 identical over 13 bases. CDR1 is SNHLY, CDR2 FYNNEI, per germline. The CDR3 has 19 amino acids. J was trimmed by 4 bases and V by 3 bases; bases with no gene match: 11. Here the CDR3 reads CASSEDYGLAGVGTGELFF. The CDR3 DNA reads as TGTGCCAGCAGTGAGGATTATGGACTAGCGGGAGTCGGCACCGGGGAGCTGTTTTTT.

The CDR3 coding sequence is TGTGCCAGTAGTCCCACCGGGACAGGGCTTTACGAGCAGTACTTC. It encodes CASSPTGTGLYEQYF. The V call is TRBV19, the J call TRBJ2-7; 9 bases are a match to TRBD1. The V segment lost 5 bases and the J segment 4 bases; nucleotides outside the gene matches: 9. Germline assignment: CDR1 LNHDA and CDR2 SQIVND (reference sequence). CDR3 length: 15 amino acids.

The rearrangement joins TRBV6-1 to TRBJ2-7, with D possibly TRBD2 on 5 matching bases. The V end lost 6 bases, the J end lost 7 bases, and 13 bases lay between the germline ends. This CDR3 has 12 residues. Germline CDR1 MNHNS, CDR2 SASEGT. DNA for the CDR3: TGTGCCAGCAGGTACGGGATTGTGGAGCAGTACTTC. Protein sequence: CASRYGIVEQYF.

The genes are TRBV15 and TRBJ2-7; 8 bases match TRBD1. Germline V gene data show CDR1 as LNHNV and CDR2 as YYDKDF (reference sequence). J was trimmed by 2 bases and V by 0 bases; bases with no gene match: 9. The CDR3 runs 17 residues. In DNA, the CDR3 is TGTGCCACCAGCAGAGATCAAACGACAGGGGACCCCTACGAGCAGTACTTC. Encoded protein: CATSRDQTTGDPYEQYF.

The chain recombines TRBV11-2 with TRBJ1-4; 10 nucleotides line up with TRBD1. The ends lost 5 bases at V and 0 bases at J; junction bases unmatched: 12. This CDR3 has 19 residues. Germline values: CDR1 SGHAT, CDR2 FQNNGV. In DNA, the CDR3 is TGTGCCAGCAGCCCAGCGGACAGGGGGGTCGTTGCAACTAATGAAAAACTGTTTTTT. Its protein is CASSPADRGVVATNEKLFF.

The CDR3 region has the DNA TGTGCCAGCAGTGGCAGGACTAGCACAGATACGCAGTATTTT. It yields the protein CASSGRTSTDTQYF. The chain is built from TRBV2 and TRBJ2-3; weak D call: TRBD2 (5 bases). In germline, CDR1 is SNHLY, CDR2 FYNNEI. This CDR3 spans 14 amino acids. V was cut by 4 bases and J by 0 bases, with 8 bases left in between.

The rearrangement joins TRBV25-1 to TRBJ2-7, with D possibly called TRBD1 or TRBD2 (5 bases each). This CDR3 comprises 13 residues. V lost 4 bases and J 1 base, leaving 8 bases between the germline ends. Germline loops: CDR1 MGHDK, CDR2 SYGVNS. CDR3 DNA sequence: TGTGCCAGCAGTGCTGGGGGTTCCTACGAGCAGTACTTC. Amino acid sequence: CASSAGGSYEQYF.

The chain links TRBV19 to TRBJ1-5, with a possible D match to TRBD1 (6 bases). This CDR3 comprises 17 residues. V was pared by 10 bases and J by 0 bases, with 22 bases between. Germline CDR1 is LNHDA and CDR2 is SQIVND (reference sequence). DNA for the CDR3: TGTGCCACCAAGGAGTACGGGGGCGCAGGTAGCAATCAGCCCCAGCATTTT. Protein sequence: CATKEYGGAGSNQPQHF.

V gene TRBV7-8 combines with J gene TRBJ1-4; 7 bases map to TRBD1. The trim removed 2 bases at V and 5 bases at J, leaving 14 bases unmatched. CDR3 length equals 18 residues. The germline V gene has CDR1 SGHVS and CDR2 FQNEAQ. The CDR3 coding sequence is TGTGCCAGCAGCTTAAGGACGTCCGGGACAGCCCAAAATGAAAAACTGTTTTTT. It specifies CASSLRTSGTAQNEKLFF. Full variable domain (remainder filled in from reference TRBV7-8 and TRBJ1-4): GAGVSQSPRYKVAKRGQDVALRCDPISGHVSLFWYQQALGQGPEFLTYFQNEAQLDKSGLPSDRFFAERPEGSVSTLKIQRTQQEDSAVYLCASSLRTSGTAQNEKLFFGSGTQLSVL.

This chain joins TRBV28 and TRBJ2-7; 8 nucleotides agree with TRBD1. The germline gives CDR1 MDHEN, CDR2 SYDVKM. The CDR3 totals 15 residues. J lost 7 bases, V lost 5 bases, and 13 bases had no gene match. The CDR3 is CASSVRTGSPREQYF. The CDR3 bases are TGTGCCAGCAGTGTCCGGACAGGGTCCCCGAGGGAGCAGTACTTC.